This T cell receptor beta chain was recorded in a study of blood T cell repertoires in COVID-19 (TCRdb year 2020). For context, the study as a whole: Samples from collaborators originated in the United States, Italy and Spain and spanned both the acute and convalescent phases of COVID-19. The prospective study material was composed of cDNA or gDNA derived from T cells, B-cell-depleted T cells, or PBMCs. Subjects who had been exposed to COVID-19, were actively infected with it, or had recovered from it provided the deeply sampled blood TCRbeta repertoires that made up the dataset. A freely available public database, intended as a resource for researchers studying the immune response to SARS-CoV-2, is where the repertoires were released. Samples were obtained from the ongoing ImmuneRACE study (first 160 participants) and from some 1,300 subjects provided by 6 global collaborators. A de-identified subject ID, COVID-19 status, age in years and sex were almost always included in the sample metadata. HLA class I and class II types, where available, came from metadata supplied by the sample provider rather than from assay-based typing.

Unmatched junction bases come to 3, with V trimmed by 8 bases and J by 6 bases. The CDR3 runs 12 amino acids, cysteine and phenylalanine included. Only the CDR3 DNA is retained, 36 bases long and in frame from the first base. CDR1 and CDR2, per the germline V gene, are SNHLY and FYNNEI. About this clone itself: Its antigen has not been determined. No base-level quality is on record; no much larger clone is a single base apart.

The immunoSEQ Assay, a bias-controlled multiplex PCR, was used to amplify TCRbeta CDR3 regions from genomic DNA. As for the authors' bioinformatics: Within the assay, amplification of reference gene primers was used to estimate how many nucleated cells each sample contained. To quantify the absolute abundance of each unique TCRbeta CDR3 rearrangement, sequence reads were collapsed and filtered. For each sample, productive Simpson clonality was calculated as the square root of Simpson's diversity index across productive rearrangements. This immuneACCESS table, as held by TCRdb, lists in-frame sequences with V and J called but not all clones. Of the missing ones, under half trace to an unresolved V gene in checked studies; the others have no known cause. The DNA was the basis for D and trimming; V, J and clone size are from that table. For this sample the table gives fewer than 300,000 clones, of which 85% to 90% were detected only once. 15% of the sample lies in the top ten.

Enrolling through a virtual design, the prospective study's participants ranged in age from roughly 18 to 90 years and lived across some 23 United States geographic areas. Cohort assignment in the prospective study relied on participant-reported clinical history from a screening survey and a study questionnaire. For ImmuneRACE Cohort 3, a participant was defined as recovered based on two consecutive negative NP/OP PCR tests, clearance by a healthcare professional, or resolution of symptoms. Mobile phlebotomists in the prospective study collected whole blood, serum and a nasopharyngeal or oropharyngeal swab from every participant. Participants in the prospective study had the option to provide additional blood draws and questionnaires over a roughly 2-month period. Prospective study blood samples were shipped either frozen or at room temperature before DNA extraction. Beyond this particular receptor, the publication reports: The amount of clinical and demographic metadata varied by source and participant and was provided uncurated.

Sequenced input: PBMCs or T cells enriched from blood (not recorded which). Recombination linked TRBV2 to TRBJ1-2; TRBD1 agrees with 10 junctional bases. The receptor's source is a man in his late teens or twenties who had recovered from COVID-19. DNA sequence: TGTGCCAGCGGACAGGGGGTGGATGGCTACACCTTC. Translated, it reads CASGQGVDGYTF.